Listed below are T cell receptor beta chains from one sample, sequenced in a study of T cell responses to AZD1222 COVID-19 vaccine. Measured with immunoSEQ multiplex PCR; TCRdb has only the in-frame clones, and not every one. The sample consists of about 83,000 clones, 86% of them appearing once. The sample was peripheral blood, taken on day 0 of AZD1222 vaccination. The receptors were sampled from an adult in good health. Both conserved end residues are part of each CDR3. Each record gives: D gene, V gene, clone size, J gene, CDR3 DNA, CDR3 protein. The D gene is left open where the match is weak. For some rows the clone size is stated as once, few or many, or as a class when expanded; others skip it.

TRBD2,TRBV28,NA,TRBJ2-7,TGTGCCAGCAGTTTAAGTGAGGGGACTAGCGGGTCTCTTCCCTACGAGCAGTACTTC,CASSLSEGTSGSLPYEQYF
TRBD1,TRBV27,NA,TRBJ1-2,TGTGCCAGCAGTTTATCACCACAGGGGGCTCTAAGTGGCTACACCTTC,CASSLSPQGALSGYTF
NA,TRBV30,NA,TRBJ1-5,TGTGCCTGGACCCGCATGCATAGCAATCAGCCCCAGCATTTT,CAWTRMHSNQPQHF
TRBD1,TRBV27,NA,TRBJ2-7,TGTGCCAGCAGTTTACAGCAGGGGGCGTACGAGCAGTACTTC,CASSLQQGAYEQYF
TRBD1,TRBV3-1/TRBV3-2,NA,TRBJ1-1,TGTGCCAGCAGCCCAGCGGGGAGGGGGCGAGAGAACACTGAAGCTTTCTTT,CASSPAGRGRENTEAFF
NA,TRBV19,NA,TRBJ1-1,TGTGCCAGTAGTATAGGACGGGGGGCCACTGAAGCTTTCTTT,CASSIGRGATEAFF
TRBD2,TRBV29-1,once,TRBJ2-5,TGCAGCGTTGAAGGGACTAGCGGTTACGCCCAGTACTTC,CSVEGTSGYAQYF
TRBD1,TRBV19,NA,TRBJ1-5,TGTGCCACACGGGACAGCCATAGCAATCAGCCCCAGCATTTT,CATRDSHSNQPQHF
NA,TRBV11-2,few,TRBJ1-4,TGTGCCAGCAGCCAAGATCTGACAACTAATGAAAAACTGTTTTTT,CASSQDLTTNEKLFF
NA,TRBV30,NA,TRBJ1-1,TGTGCCTGGAGCAGAACCCGCAACACTGAAGCTTTCTTT,CAWSRTRNTEAFF
NA,TRBV18,few,TRBJ2-1,TGTGCCAGCTCCCCATCGGAGGGCAGCGGGCAGTTCTTC,CASSPSEGSGQFF
TRBD1,TRBV7-9,NA,TRBJ2-2,TGTGCCAGCAGCTTTCCTGGGACAGGGGGCGCCCCGGGCGGGGAGCTGTTTTTT,CASSFPGTGGAPGGELFF
NA,TRBV6-6,NA,TRBJ2-4,TGTGCCAGCACCTGGGGCAGACAAAAAAACATTCAGTACTTC,CASTWGRQKNIQYF
TRBD2,TRBV7-3,medium-sized,TRBJ2-1,TGTGCCAGCAGCTTACGACTAGCGGGCACTGAAGACAATGAGCAGTTCTTC,CASSLRLAGTEDNEQFF
NA,TRBV15,NA,TRBJ1-3,TGTGCCACCAGCGACGGGCCTGGAAACACCATATATTTT,CATSDGPGNTIYF
NA,TRBV3-1/TRBV3-2,NA,TRBJ1-6,TGTGCCAGCAGCCAAGATGGTGGGACACCCCTCCACTTT,CASSQDGGTPLHF
NA,TRBV3-1/TRBV3-2,NA,TRBJ1-2,TGTGCCAGCAGCCGGTTAAATGAGCATGGTTACACCTTC,CASSRLNEHGYTF
TRBD1,TRBV2,NA,TRBJ2-7,TGTGCCAGCAGTTGGACAGGAAGGCACGAGCAGTACTTC,CASSWTGRHEQYF
NA,TRBV7-9,NA,TRBJ1-4,TGTGCCAGCAGCATACCGGGAGACCCAACTAATGAAAAACTGTTTTTT,CASSIPGDPTNEKLFF
TRBD2,TRBV19,NA,TRBJ2-1,TGTGCCAGTAGTACACACGTTGCTAGCGGGAGGGTTTACAATGAGCAGTTCTTC,CASSTHVASGRVYNEQFF
NA,TRBV27,NA,TRBJ2-7,TGTGCCAGCAGTTTATCCACACACGCCTACGAGCAGTACTTC,CASSLSTHAYEQYF
NA,TRBV10-1,many,TRBJ1-1,TGCGCCAGCACCAGAAAACTGGGGGCTGAAGCTTTCTTT,CASTRKLGAEAFF
TRBD1,TRBV5-6,NA,TRBJ1-2,TGTGCCAGCAGCGTCGTAGGACAGGGGGCCCTTAACTATGGCTACACCTTC,CASSVVGQGALNYGYTF
NA,TRBV3-1/TRBV3-2,NA,TRBJ2-4,TGTGCCAGCAGCCAAGATCCCATTTCGGGAAACATTCAGTACTTC,CASSQDPISGNIQYF
NA,TRBV7-9,NA,TRBJ1-2,TGTGCCAGCAGCTTAGCTGCGAGCAGGTCGGGAGGCTACACCTTC,CASSLAASRSGGYTF
NA,TRBV9,few,TRBJ1-1,TGTGCCAGCAGCGTACTGGGGGGTGAAGCTTTCTTT,CASSVLGGEAFF
NA,TRBV5-1,NA,TRBJ2-6,TGCGCCAGCAGCGAGGGGTTCGGGGCCAACGTCCTGACTTTC,CASSEGFGANVLTF
TRBD1,TRBV7-9,once,TRBJ2-7,TGTGCCAGCAGCTCGACGGGACAGGGGGTATACGAGCAGTACTTC,CASSSTGQGVYEQYF
NA,TRBV21-1,once,TRBJ2-3,TGTGCCAGCAGCATCCGGGACAGGAGCACAGATACGCAGTATTTT,CASSIRDRSTDTQYF
NA,TRBV5-1,NA,TRBJ1-1,TGCGCCAGCAGCGTCCGAGGGGAACTCGACGCTTTCTTT,CASSVRGELDAFF
TRBD2,TRBV10-3,once,TRBJ2-2,TGTGCCATCAGCCCGACTAGCGAGGGCGGGGAGCTGTTTTTT,CAISPTSEGGELFF
NA,TRBV10-3,NA,TRBJ2-1,TGTGCCATCAGTGAGCGGGCCAATACCGCTAATGAGCAGTTCTTC,CAISERANTANEQFF
NA,TRBV5-1,NA,TRBJ1-1,TGCGCCAGCAGCTTGGTCGAGGGTAGGGACACTGAAGCTTTCTTT,CASSLVEGRDTEAFF
TRBD2,TRBV4-1,NA,TRBJ2-1,TGCGCCAGCAGCCCCAGCCACGGGAGGAATGAGCAGTTCTTC,CASSPSHGRNEQFF
NA,TRBV15,NA,TRBJ1-1,TGTGCCACCAGCCGTCTGCTAGGGACTGAAGCTTTCTTT,CATSRLLGTEAFF
NA,TRBV5-4,NA,TRBJ1-2,TGTGCCAGCAGCTTGGCATCCCAGGCTAACTATGGCTACACCTTC,CASSLASQANYGYTF
TRBD2,TRBV30,NA,TRBJ2-5,TGTGCCTGGAGAATTAGCGGGGGGGAGACCCAGTACTTC,CAWRISGGETQYF
NA,TRBV10-1,NA,TRBJ2-5,TGCGCCAGCAGTGAGTCAGCAGGGCCGGAGACCCAGTACTTC,CASSESAGPETQYF
TRBD2,TRBV11-2,few,TRBJ2-2,TGTGCCAGCAGGTCTATTCGAGCGACTAGCGGGACGAACACCGGGGAGCTGTTTTTT,CASRSIRATSGTNTGELFF
NA,TRBV28,NA,TRBJ2-4,TGTGCCAGCAGCCTCAGAGGGGGGGACATTCAGTACTTC,CASSLRGGDIQYF
NA,TRBV28,NA,TRBJ2-7,TGTGCCAGCAGTAGGCCTTACGAGCAGTACTTC,CASSRPYEQYF
NA,TRBV4-1,NA,TRBJ2-3,TGCGCCAGCAGCCAAGGGTGGCAGCGGGCCCCAGGGAGCACAGATACGCAGTATTTT,CASSQGWQRAPGSTDTQYF
TRBD1,TRBV18,NA,TRBJ1-5,TGTGCCAGCTCATCTGGGGCGACAGGGGGTCGGGGCTGGCCCCAGCATTTT,CASSSGATGGRGWPQHF
NA,TRBV15,NA,TRBJ1-4,TGTGCCACCAGCAGAGGACAGGATGAAAAACTGTTTTTT,CATSRGQDEKLFF
TRBD1,TRBV5-4,NA,TRBJ1-4,TGTGCCAGCAGCCACGGGACAGGGACTGAAAAACTGTTTTTT,CASSHGTGTEKLFF
NA,TRBV30,NA,TRBJ2-7,TGTGCCTGGAGGGGGAGGGGGGGCCCCTACGAGCAGTACTTC,CAWRGRGGPYEQYF
NA,TRBV11-2,NA,TRBJ1-5,TGTGCCAGCAGCTTAGCTCCGTCCAGTTTTTTAACAGGTCAGCCCCAGCATTTT,CASSLAPSSFLTGQPQHF
NA,TRBV7-8,NA,TRBJ2-5,TGTGCCAGCAGCCAAGTTTCGGCACAAGAGACCCAGTACTTC,CASSQVSAQETQYF
NA,TRBV27,NA,TRBJ2-7,TGTGCCAGCAGTTTTGTACAGGGCTACGAGCAGTACTTC,CASSFVQGYEQYF
NA,TRBV5-4,NA,TRBJ1-3,TGTGCCAGCAGCTTGGACAGGGTTGGAAACACCATATATTTT,CASSLDRVGNTIYF
TRBD1,TRBV6-6,NA,TRBJ2-7,TGTGCCAGCAGTTACGTCGACAGGGGCCACGAGCAGTACTTC,CASSYVDRGHEQYF
TRBD1,TRBV6-1,NA,TRBJ1-4,TGTGCCAGCAGTGACCCGACAGGGGGGGGTGAAAAACTGTTTTTT,CASSDPTGGGEKLFF
TRBD1,TRBV29-1,few,TRBJ1-5,TGCAGCGTTGCTTCACAGGGGGTCAATCAGCCCCAGCATTTT,CSVASQGVNQPQHF
TRBD1,TRBV19,few,TRBJ1-2,TGTGCCAGTAGTAACCGGGACAGGGGCTATGGCTACACCTTC,CASSNRDRGYGYTF
NA,TRBV10-1,few,TRBJ1-1,TGCGCCAGCAGTGAGTCCGGGACCACTGAAGCTTTCTTT,CASSESGTTEAFF
NA,TRBV7-3,few,TRBJ1-2,TGTGCCAGCAGTTCCACTAGTTCACGGGGTCGGTATGGCTACACCTTC,CASSSTSSRGRYGYTF
TRBD1,TRBV18,NA,TRBJ1-1,TGTGCCAGCTCAGCCCAACAGGGGTCGGACACTGAAGCTTTCTTT,CASSAQQGSDTEAFF
NA,TRBV20-1,once,TRBJ2-1,TGCAGTGCTAGTAGTGCGTATGAGCAGTTCTTC,CSASSAYEQFF
NA,TRBV9,once,TRBJ1-1,TGTGCCAGCAGCGTAGGCACTCTTGGAAACACTGAAGCTTTCTTT,CASSVGTLGNTEAFF
NA,TRBV7-9,NA,TRBJ1-1,TGTGCCAGCAGCTTAGCGCTTCCAGTTCTCACTGAAGCTTTCTTT,CASSLALPVLTEAFF